This is a list of T cell receptor beta chains from one sample in a study of blood T cell repertoires in COVID-19. Produced via immunoSEQ multiplex PCR; TCRdb's table is partial and in-frame only. The table lists about 190,000 clones, 82% of them singletons. The sample comprised peripheral blood. The receptors here all came from a woman aged 60-75 years with COVID-19, enrolled during active disease. Each CDR3 is given with its conserved first and last residue. Each record gives: D gene, clone size, J gene, V gene, CDR3 DNA, CDR3 protein. The D gene is left open where the match is weak. Only part of the rows carry a size: once, few, many, or a class if the clone is expanded.

NA,once,TRBJ2-7,TRBV6-6,TGTGCCAGCAGTTATCACCAGGGTAATGGAGCCTACGAGCAGTACTTC,CASSYHQGNGAYEQYF
TRBD1,NA,TRBJ1-2,TRBV28,TGTGCCAGCAGTTTCGGGGACAGGTCTGAAGGCTACACCTTC,CASSFGDRSEGYTF
TRBD2,once,TRBJ2-3,TRBV11-2,TGTGCCAGCAGCTTAAGAGCGGGGGGCGACACAGATACGCAGTATTTT,CASSLRAGGDTDTQYF
NA,NA,TRBJ2-2,TRBV7-8,TGTGCCAGCAGAGCGGGTACCAACACCGGGGAGCTGTTTTTT,CASRAGTNTGELFF
NA,NA,TRBJ1-4,TRBV27,TGTGCCAGCAGTTCACAGAGATTCGCAACTAATGAAAAACTGTTTTTT,CASSSQRFATNEKLFF
NA,NA,TRBJ2-1,TRBV29-1,TGCAGCGTTGCCTCCCTGGCGGGAATAGATGAGCAGTTCTTC,CSVASLAGIDEQFF
NA,few,TRBJ2-7,TRBV6-7,TGTGCCAGCAGCCCACACACAAACCCTTACGAGCAGTACTTC,CASSPHTNPYEQYF
NA,NA,TRBJ1-2,TRBV7-8,TGTGCCAGCAGCCAGACAGGCAACGGTGGCTACACCTTC,CASSQTGNGGYTF
NA,NA,TRBJ1-2,TRBV19,TGTGCCAGTAGGGCGACAGGCCCAGGAGGCTACACCTTC,CASRATGPGGYTF
NA,NA,TRBJ1-2,TRBV27,TGTGCCAGCAGTCTTACCGACGGAGCCTATGGCTACACCTTC,CASSLTDGAYGYTF
TRBD1,NA,TRBJ1-6,TRBV6-5,TGTGCCAGCAGGGACCCGGGACAGGGTAATTCACCCCTCCACTTT,CASRDPGQGNSPLHF
NA,NA,TRBJ2-2,TRBV28,TGTGCCAGCAGTCCGTCCCTTCAGACACTCGCGAACACCGGGGAGCTGTTTTTT,CASSPSLQTLANTGELFF
NA,NA,TRBJ1-4,TRBV18,TGTGCCAGCTCACCACCGAGCAGGGCTAATGAAAAACTGTTTTTT,CASSPPSRANEKLFF
TRBD1,NA,TRBJ2-1,TRBV27,TGTGCCAGCAGTAAAGGGCTTTCGGGACAGAGCTCCTACAATGAGCAGTTCTTC,CASSKGLSGQSSYNEQFF
NA,NA,TRBJ2-6,TRBV11-2,TGTGCCAGCAGCCGTTCCGGGAGCGGGGCCAACGTCCTGACTTTC,CASSRSGSGANVLTF
NA,NA,TRBJ1-2,TRBV7-8,TGTGCCAGCAGCTTCCCTGGTAGCAACTATGGCTACACCTTC,CASSFPGSNYGYTF
NA,once,TRBJ2-7,TRBV28,TGTGCCAGCAGTTGTGGGTCGCACGGGTGCGAGCAGTACTTC,CASSCGSHGCEQYF
TRBD1,NA,TRBJ2-1,TRBV4-1,TGCGCCAGCAGCCCCCCTGACAGGGGACTGTACAATGAGCAGTTCTTC,CASSPPDRGLYNEQFF
TRBD1,few,TRBJ2-7,TRBV3-1/TRBV3-2,TGTGCCAGCAGCCTCGGGACAGGGGCCTACGAGCAGTACTTC,CASSLGTGAYEQYF
TRBD1,NA,TRBJ1-5,TRBV19,TGTGCCAGTAGTATTGGTGGCGGACAGGTATGGGATCAGCCCCAGCATTTT,CASSIGGGQVWDQPQHF
TRBD2,NA,TRBJ2-7,TRBV18,TGTGCCAGCTCACCAAACGGGAGGGCCTCTTACGAGCAGTACTTC,CASSPNGRASYEQYF
TRBD1,many,TRBJ1-6,TRBV18,TGTGCCAGCTCACCTCGGACAGGGATGAATTCACCCCTCCACTTT,CASSPRTGMNSPLHF
NA,NA,TRBJ2-6,TRBV5-4,TGTGCCAGCAGCTCCCGACAGGCTGGGGCCAACGTCCTGACTTTC,CASSSRQAGANVLTF
TRBD2,NA,TRBJ2-5,TRBV7-2,TGTGCCAGCAGCCCCCGGCGGGGACTAGCGGGGGGGAGGGAGACCCAGTACTTC,CASSPRRGLAGGRETQYF
TRBD1,NA,TRBJ1-2,TRBV7-8,TGTGCCAGCAGCTCCTCCGGACAGGGGCCACGACCTAACTATGGCTACACCTTC,CASSSSGQGPRPNYGYTF
TRBD2,NA,TRBJ2-3,TRBV5-1,TGCGCCAGCAGCCGGGGGAGGGCAATAGAAGATACGCAGTATTTT,CASSRGRAIEDTQYF
NA,NA,TRBJ2-1,TRBV25-1,TGTGCCAGCAGTGATGAGGGGGAGAGGCAGTTCTTC,CASSDEGERQFF
NA,NA,TRBJ1-5,TRBV28,TGTGCCAGCAGTTTCGCAGGGGCTTTCAATCAGCCCCAGCATTTT,CASSFAGAFNQPQHF
NA,NA,TRBJ1-3,TRBV13,TGTGCCAGCAGCTTAGGATTCGGTTCCAGGGTGGCTGGAAACACCATATATTTT,CASSLGFGSRVAGNTIYF
TRBD1,NA,TRBJ1-1,TRBV10-1,TGCGCCAGCAGTGCCCAGACAGGGATAACTGAAGCTTTCTTT,CASSAQTGITEAFF
NA,NA,TRBJ1-1,TRBV7-6,TGTGCCAGCAGCTTAACACAACAAAATGAAGCTTTCTTT,CASSLTQQNEAFF
NA,NA,TRBJ2-1,TRBV6-2/TRBV6-3,TGTGCCAGCAGTTACTTTGCCGGTAAATACAATGAGCAGTTCTTC,CASSYFAGKYNEQFF
NA,NA,TRBJ2-5,TRBV6-2/TRBV6-3,TGTGCCAGCAGCCCCTGGGCGTCTCAAGAGACCCAGTACTTC,CASSPWASQETQYF
TRBD2,NA,TRBJ2-1,TRBV11-2,TGTGCCAGCAGCACGACTAGCGGGCGGTACAATGAGCAGTTCTTC,CASSTTSGRYNEQFF
TRBD2,NA,TRBJ2-5,TRBV28,TGTGCCAGCAGTTTTCCTAGCGGGTTCCAAGAGACCCAGTACTTC,CASSFPSGFQETQYF
TRBD2,NA,TRBJ2-3,TRBV2,TGTGCCAGCAGTCGCGCGGGACTAGCGGGAGGGCCGCGAGATACGCAGTATTTT,CASSRAGLAGGPRDTQYF
NA,NA,TRBJ2-6,TRBV4-3,TGCGCCAGCAGCCCCAGGCGCGACTCTGGGGCCAACGTCCTGACTTTC,CASSPRRDSGANVLTF
TRBD1,NA,TRBJ1-2,TRBV6-2/TRBV6-3,TGTGCCAGCAGTTACTCGCAGGGGGCCTATGGCTACACCTTC,CASSYSQGAYGYTF
NA,NA,TRBJ1-2,TRBV19,TGTGCCAGTAGTATGGAGCACGACTATTCCTATGGCTACACCTTC,CASSMEHDYSYGYTF
NA,NA,TRBJ2-1,TRBV11-2,TGTGCCAGCAGCCCATGGGGCAGGGGGGTTTGGCAGTTCTTC,CASSPWGRGVWQFF
TRBD1,NA,TRBJ2-2,TRBV18,TGTGCCAGCTCACCCGTCCAGGGGGCCGACACCGGGGAGCTGTTTTTT,CASSPVQGADTGELFF
TRBD2,NA,TRBJ2-2,TRBV15,TGTGCCACCAGCAGAGATCTACTAGCGGGGAACACCGGGGAGCTGTTTTTT,CATSRDLLAGNTGELFF
NA,NA,TRBJ2-1,TRBV14,TGTGCCAGCAGCCAATCGTCCGGAGGGCAGTTCTTC,CASSQSSGGQFF
TRBD2,NA,TRBJ2-3,TRBV5-4,TGTGCCAGCAGCGGGGGGGTTTACACAGATACGCAGTATTTT,CASSGGVYTDTQYF
NA,NA,TRBJ1-3,TRBV7-2,TGTGCCAGCAGCTTGGAGTCCTCTGGAAACACCATATATTTT,CASSLESSGNTIYF
NA,NA,TRBJ1-6,TRBV18,TGTGCCAGCTCACCTTTACAGGGTTCGAGCTCACCCCTCCACTTT,CASSPLQGSSSPLHF
NA,NA,TRBJ1-2,TRBV6-5,TGTGCCATTACAGGGAGTCACTATGGCTACACCTTC,CAITGSHYGYTF
NA,NA,TRBJ2-7,TRBV5-4,TGTGCCAGCAGCTTGGGGCTAGCCCTCCCCGAGCAGTACTTC,CASSLGLALPEQYF
TRBD1,NA,TRBJ2-1,TRBV10-3,TGTGCCATCAGTACCGGACAGGGCCGCTCGATCTACAATGAGCAGTTCTTC,CAISTGQGRSIYNEQFF
TRBD2,NA,TRBJ2-1,TRBV24-1,TGTGCCACCAGTGATCCGCTTGCTAGCGGGAGGGACAATGAGCAGTTCTTC,CATSDPLASGRDNEQFF
TRBD1,NA,TRBJ2-5,TRBV6-1,TGTGCCAGCAGTGAGGACAGGGGTCAGGGGACCCAGTACTTC,CASSEDRGQGTQYF
NA,few,TRBJ2-3,TRBV28,TGTGCCACCAGGGGCGGGAGTATTACAGATACGCAGTATTTT,CATRGGSITDTQYF
NA,NA,TRBJ1-5,TRBV5-5,TGTGCCAGCAGCTATTCAGGTTTTAATCAGCCCCAGCATTTT,CASSYSGFNQPQHF
TRBD1,NA,TRBJ1-6,TRBV20-1,TGCAGTGCCAGTCGCCCACAGGGGGCGTCCTATAATTCACCCCTCCACTTT,CSASRPQGASYNSPLHF
NA,NA,TRBJ1-2,TRBV28,TGTGCCAGCGGCAGTAACTATGGCTACACCTTC,CASGSNYGYTF